Each of the 5 T cell receptor beta chains below was sequenced from the same sample in a study of T cell repertoires in cytomegalovirus infection. Which antigens these TCRs recognize remains unknown. TCRdb redid the calling of the reads with MiXCR, one entry per CDR3 protein. The sample consists of 900,000 to 950,000 distinct CDR3 sequences, roughly a third of them appearing once. The starting material was cultured CD8+ T cells from PBMCs, obtained from culture after CMV antigen stimulation. The receptors come from a human donor in good health (CMV status not recorded). Some clones in this sample may be carry-over from other donors' samples.

This chain uses TRBV7-8 with TRBJ2-2; 8 bases agree with TRBD1. V was pared by 5 bases and J by 4 bases, with 9 bases of the junction left unmatched. CDR3 length: 16 amino acids. Germline V lookup: CDR1 SGHVS, CDR2 FQNEAQ. Here the CDR3 reads CASSLRQGWATGELFF. The CDR3 DNA follows: TGTGCCAGCAGCCTTCGACAGGGGTGGGCCACCGGGGAGCTGTTTTTT.

This clonotype was seen only a few times. The chain uses TRBV7-9 and TRBJ1-3; D might be TRBD1 (6 bases). The CDR3 extends over 15 amino acids. With 5 bases removed from V and 0 bases from J, the gap between germline ends came to 11 bases. The germline V gene encodes CDR1 SEHNR and CDR2 FQNEAQ (reference sequence). In nucleotides, the CDR3 is TGTGCCAGCAGCCCAAAGGGGGACTCTGGAAACACCATATATTTT. Its translation is CASSPKGDSGNTIYF.

This clonotype was detected a few times. This chain uses TRBV27 with TRBJ1-1; D gene ambiguous. CDR3 length equals 11 residues. V was pared by 10 bases and J by 1 base, with 7 bases between. CDR1 is MNHEY, CDR2 SMNVEV, per germline (reference sequence). The CDR3 DNA sequence: TGTGCCACCGAGCGGAACACTGAAGCTTTCTTT. Its protein product is CATERNTEAFF.

The chain has TRBV5-4 and TRBJ1-1; D ambiguous. The CDR3 is 11 residues long. Trimming stripped 7 bases from V and 8 bases from J, with 12 bases between. Germline CDR1 is SGHNT and CDR2 is YYREEE (reference sequence). CDR3 sequence: CASGPTAEAFF. The CDR3, as DNA: TGTGCCAGCGGACCCACAGCCGAAGCTTTCTTT.

The chain recombines TRBV15 with TRBJ2-6, with D perhaps given as TRBD1 or TRBD2 (5 bases each). V lost 3 bases, J lost 0 bases, and 21 bases lay in between. The CDR3 is 20 residues long. CDR1 and CDR2 from the germline V gene are LNHNV and YYDKDF (reference sequence). The CDR3 region is CATSSPTGTARVSGANVLTF. CDR3 nucleotides: TGTGCCACCAGCAGTCCGACCGGGACGGCGAGAGTCTCTGGGGCCAACGTCCTGACTTTC.